This T cell receptor (beta chain) was found in a study of cytomegalovirus exposure and HLA in healthy donors. Study-level findings and limits: Serostatus for CMV was the only available immune exposure information. Reported results showed that the classifier diagnosed cytomegalovirus status with high specificity and sensitivity.

Of note for this clone: Antigen unknown.

CDR3 length equals 16 residues. Trimming at V came to 7 bases and at J to 4 bases, leaving 11 bases not matched to a gene. Germline CDR1 and CDR2: MDHEN and SYDVKM. PCR was performed using 60 Vbeta and 13 Jbeta primers. Measured with immunoSEQ multiplex PCR; TCRdb has only the in-frame clones, and not every one. The repertoire has approximately 140,000 clones, approximately 79% of them found once; the top ten carry roughly 6%. The clonotype was recovered from a man aged 50-60 years in good health and CMV-seropositive. Specimen: PBMCs. V gene TRBV28 combines with J gene TRBJ2-7; the match to TRBD2 covers 12 bases. CDR3 protein: CASTIPGLAGGYEQYF. The CDR3 DNA follows: TGTGCCAGCACAATACCGGGACTAGCGGGCGGATACGAGCAGTACTTC.